This TCR beta chain was recorded in a study of shared clonotypes between healthy human individuals. Study background: The plates for each donor numbered three CD4 naive, three CD4 memory, two CD8 naive and one CD8 memory.

The CDR3 is made up of 15 amino acids. Trimming shortened V by 6 bases and J by 0 bases, and 12 bases separated the two germline ends. The germline V gene encodes CDR1 SEHNR and CDR2 FQNEAQ (reference sequence). On this clone: No antigen is known for it.

Assay: immunoSEQ multiplex PCR; the TCRdb copy retains only in-frame clones and omits some. Of millions of clones listed, 85% to 95% are singletons. Study-wide results and limits: Naive subsets typically showed greater estimated richness than memory subsets.

Naive CD8 cells, CD45RO-negative and positively selected for CCR7, excluded terminally differentiated effector memory CD45RA+ cells. The sequencing sample was made of naive CD8+ T cells from PBMCs. The clonotype originates from a man aged 18 to 30 in good health. Some clones in this sample may be carry-over from other donors' samples. This chain joins TRBV7-9 and TRBJ1-5, with TRBD1 as a possible D gene (5 bases). The DNA for the CDR3 is TGTGCCAGCAGGCCGACAGAATATAGCAATCAGCCCCAGCATTTT. Residues: CASRPTEYSNQPQHF.